The 30 T cell receptor beta chains reported below all come from one sample, sequenced in a study of blood T cell repertoires in COVID-19. Only in-frame clones appear in the TCRdb table, and some are missing; sequencing was by immunoSEQ multiplex PCR. This table has approximately 280,000 clones, roughly nine tenths appearing once. The specimen sequenced was PBMCs or T cells enriched from blood (not recorded which). The origin of the receptors is a woman aged 60 to 75 who had recovered from COVID-19.

The rearrangement joins TRBV3-1 (or the pseudogene TRBV3-2) to TRBJ1-1; no clear D. The V gene lost 4 bases and the J gene lost 0 bases, with 9 bases spanning the gap. The germline CDR1 and CDR2 sequences are LGHDT and YNNKEL (reference sequence). CDR3 size: 14 residues. CDR3 in DNA: TGTGCCAGCAGCCGAGGTGGTATGAACACTGAAGCTTTCTTT. Translated, it gives CASSRGGMNTEAFF.

The chain employs TRBV7-2 and TRBJ2-1, with 10 nucleotides matching TRBD2. From germline, CDR1 is SGHTA and CDR2 FQGNSA. The CDR3 is 16 amino acids. V lost 4 bases to trimming and J lost 8 bases; unmatched junction nucleotides: 11. For the CDR3, the DNA is TGTGCCAGCAGCTCTCTAGCGGGGGTGGTTTGGGATGAGCAGTTCTTC. Translation gives CASSSLAGVVWDEQFF.

The chain links TRBV2 to TRBJ2-5, with 11 bases identical to TRBD2. V dropped 4 bases and J dropped 5; count of bases not matched to a gene: 6. Germline V CDR1 and CDR2: SNHLY, FYNNEI. The CDR3 length is 15 residues. The CDR3 coding sequence is TGTGCCAGCAGTGGACTAGCGGGAACAGAGGAGACCCAGTACTTC. Its protein product is CASSGLAGTEETQYF.

V usage is TRBV6-1 and J usage is TRBJ2-7; a weak D match, TRBD2 (5 bases). Germline V lookup: CDR1 MNHNS, CDR2 SASEGT. The CDR3 extends over 14 amino acids. V was pared by 3 bases and J by 0 bases, with 9 bases between. The CDR3 nucleotides are TGTGCCAGCAGTGAGCAGCGGAGCTCCTACGAGCAGTACTTC. It specifies CASSEQRSSYEQYF.

This chain joins TRBV19 and TRBJ2-7, with 8 positions matching TRBD2. CDR1 LNHDA and CDR2 SQIVND come from the germline V gene (reference sequence). CDR3 length: 14 residues. With V trimmed by 0 bases and J by 6 bases, 4 bases remained unmatched. DNA for the CDR3: TGTGCCAGTAGTATAGAGCGGACTAGCAGCGAGCAGTACTTC. Its translation: CASSIERTSSEQYF.

Only one count was recorded for this clone. Additional DNA sequences in this sample encode the identical CDR3. The gene calls are TRBV3-1 (or the pseudogene TRBV3-2) and TRBJ1-6; TRBD1 matches at 9 bases. Germline CDR1 reads LGHDT; CDR2 reads YNNKEL (reference sequence). The ends lost 4 bases at V and 10 bases at J; junction bases unmatched: 5. The length of the CDR3 is 14 residues. The CDR3 sequence: CASSLGTGNSPLHF. The CDR3 DNA sequence: TGTGCCAGCAGCCTGGGGACAGGGAACTCACCCCTCCACTTT.

This chain joins TRBV9 and TRBJ2-1; D is perhaps TRBD2 (6 bases). Trimming left V 0 bases short and J 12 bases short, with 16 bases between. The CDR3 loop spans 14 amino acids. The germline gives CDR1 SGDLS, CDR2 YYNGEE. CDR3 sequence: CASSVDVSGSAQFF. The CDR3 DNA reads TGTGCCAGCAGCGTAGATGTCAGCGGGTCGGCGCAGTTCTTC. Complete variable domain (other parts from reference TRBV9 and TRBJ2-1): DSGVTQTPKHLITATGQRVTLRCSPRSGDLSVYWYQQSLDQGLQFLIQYYNGEERAKGNILERFSAQQFPDLHSELNLSSLELGDSALYFCASSVDVSGSAQFFGPGTRLTVL.

CDR3 sequence reads: CASRGRDSGTNEQFF. CDR3 sequence (DNA): TGTGCCAGCAGGGGCCGGGACTCGGGTACCAATGAGCAGTTCTTC. This sequence joins TRBV2 and TRBJ2-1, with a possible D match to TRBD2 (6 bases). CDR1 is SNHLY, CDR2 FYNNEI, per germline. This CDR3 is 15 amino acids long. V lost 6 bases and J lost 6, with 18 bases in between.

The chain joins TRBV4-1 to TRBJ1-1; the D is unclear. Per germline, CDR1 MGHRA and CDR2 YSYEKL. The V gene lost 0 bases and the J gene lost 13 bases, with 18 bases spanning the gap. The CDR3 totals 14 residues. Here the CDR3 DNA reads TGCGCCAGCAGCCAAGATCTTATGGGGAGACGGGTTTTCTTT. This encodes CASSQDLMGRRVFF.

This clone has just one count. The rearrangement joins TRBV5-1 to TRBJ2-1; 11 bases fit TRBD2. Germline V gives CDR1 SGHRS, CDR2 YFSETQ. The CDR3 runs 15 residues. The J segment lost 5 bases and the V segment lost 4 bases, leaving 5 bases of the junction unmatched. CDR3 in amino acids: CASSALAGVNNEQFF. The CDR3 bases are TGCGCCAGCAGCGCACTAGCGGGAGTAAACAATGAGCAGTTCTTC.

The chain carries TRBV5-1 and TRBJ1-5, with TRBD1 identical over 9 bases. The V gene end was trimmed by 4 bases and the J gene end by 0 bases; junction bases not matched to a gene: 14. Germline V gene sequence: CDR1 SGHRS, CDR2 YFSETQ. The CDR3 sequence is 19 residues long. The CDR3 sequence: CASSLSRDRVRYSNQPQHF. The CDR3 coding sequence is TGCGCCAGCAGCCTAAGTCGGGACAGGGTTCGCTATAGCAATCAGCCCCAGCATTTT. Full variable domain (rest looked up from reference TRBV5-1 and TRBJ1-5): KAGVTQTPRYLIKTRGQQVTLSCSPISGHRSVSWYQQTPGQGLQFLFEYFSETQRNKGNFPGRFSGRQFSNSRSEMNVSTLELGDSALYLCASSLSRDRVRYSNQPQHFGDGTRLSIL.

The V and J genes are TRBV7-3 and TRBJ2-1, with 7 bases matching TRBD2. Germline V gene data show CDR1 as SGHTA and CDR2 as FQGTGA. V was clipped by 1 base and J by 0 bases; unmatched bases: 12. CDR3 size: 19 residues. The CDR3 region is CASSLIPAGLTTSYNEQFF. CDR3 bases: TGTGCCAGCAGCTTAATTCCAGCGGGGCTTACTACCTCCTACAATGAGCAGTTCTTC.

The chain is built from TRBV5-1 and TRBJ2-3, with 8 bases aligning to TRBD2. V trimming: 7 bases; J trimming: 5 bases; junction bases outside the gene matches: 21. CDR1 and CDR2 (germline): SGHRS, YFSETQ. This CDR3 comprises 18 residues. The CDR3 DNA reads as TGCGCCAGCTACCGGGACTTGAGCGGGAGCGGCGTCGGAGATACGCAGTATTTT. Protein: CASYRDLSGSGVGDTQYF.

This chain joins TRBV7-9 and TRBJ1-2; D possibly corresponds to TRBD1 (5 bases). Germline V gene data show CDR1 as SEHNR and CDR2 as FQNEAQ (reference sequence). The V end was cut by 6 bases, the J end by 2 bases, with 16 bases between. This CDR3 has 15 amino acids. The DNA of the CDR3 is TGTGCCAGCAGTCTAGCGGGGCAGCCGAACTATGGCTACACCTTC. This encodes CASSLAGQPNYGYTF.

The rearrangement joins TRBV7-3 to TRBJ1-6; TRBD1 matches at 7 bases. This CDR3 comprises 14 residues. Germline V gene data show CDR1 as SGHTA and CDR2 as FQGTGA. V dropped 5 bases and J dropped 5; count of bases not matched to a gene: 3. The CDR3 coding sequence is TGTGCCAGCAGCCAGGGACAGCATAATTCACCCCTCCACTTT. The encoded protein is CASSQGQHNSPLHF.

This chain links TRBV5-1 with TRBJ1-6; TRBD1 aligns across 10 bases. CDR3 length: 14 amino acids. V shed 3 bases and J 8 bases; nucleotides not matched to a gene: 2. Germline V gives CDR1 SGHRS, CDR2 YFSETQ. CDR3 in amino acids: CASSWGTGDSPLHF. CDR3 nucleotide sequence: TGCGCCAGCAGCTGGGGGACAGGGGATTCACCCCTCCACTTT.

The chain links TRBV6-4 to TRBJ1-5; D might be TRBD1 (5 bases). Germline V gene sequence: CDR1 MRHNA, CDR2 SNTAGT. This CDR3 has 12 residues. Trimming cost V 7 bases and J 10 bases, with 14 bases left between them. CDR3 coding DNA: TGTGCCAGCACCACATGGGGGGGACCCCAGCATTTT. This encodes CASTTWGGPQHF.

This chain connects TRBV6-5 to TRBJ1-2, with 8 bases that match TRBD1. The CDR3 is made up of 15 amino acids. Germline V gene sequence: CDR1 MNHEY, CDR2 SVGAGI. Germline trimming cut 7 bases from V and 0 bases from J; bases unmatched to any gene: 7. The CDR3 nucleotides read TGTGCCAGCATCTTGGACAGGGCCGCTAACTATGGCTACACCTTC. It translates to CASILDRAANYGYTF.

The rearrangement joins TRBV28 to TRBJ2-4; D not certain. The CDR3 totals 15 residues. Germline CDR1 and CDR2: MDHEN and SYDVKM. V was pared by 5 bases and J by 0 bases, with 11 bases between. The DNA for the CDR3 is TGTGCCAGCAGTGGAGAGACTGTAGCCAAAAACATTCAGTACTTC. Encoded protein: CASSGETVAKNIQYF.

The chain employs TRBV2 and TRBJ1-2; 7 nucleotides agree with TRBD1. Unmatched junction bases numbered 4, after V lost 2 bases and J lost 4 bases. The CDR3 has 14 residues. CDR1 and CDR2 (germline): SNHLY, FYNNEI. CDR3 DNA: TGTGCCAGCAGTGAAAGAGGGGGCGTCTATGGCTACACCTTC. Encoded protein: CASSERGGVYGYTF.

The chain carries TRBV11-2 and TRBJ2-7; 10 bases line up with TRBD1. The CDR3 has 14 residues. The germline gives CDR1 SGHAT, CDR2 FQNNGV. The junction had 5 bases not matched to a gene; V was cut back by 7 bases and J by 2 bases. The CDR3 region has the DNA TGTGCCAGCACCTCCGGGACAGGGGCCTACGAGCAGTACTTC. This encodes CASTSGTGAYEQYF.

The rearrangement links TRBV7-2 to TRBJ1-2; D ambiguous. Germline V gene sequence: CDR1 SGHTA, CDR2 FQGNSA. V was pared by 7 bases and J by 0 bases, with 12 bases between. CDR3 length equals 14 residues. The CDR3 loop reads CASTPTRANYGYTF. The CDR3 DNA is TGTGCCAGCACCCCGACCCGGGCTAACTATGGCTACACCTTC.

CDR3 residues: CASSSGQGIEKLFF. The DNA of the CDR3 is TGTGCCAGCAGTTCAGGACAGGGGATTGAAAAACTGTTTTTT. The chain couples TRBV28 to TRBJ1-4; TRBD1 agrees at 9 bases. Trimming at V came to 4 bases and at J to 7 bases, leaving 4 bases not matched to a gene. The germline CDR1 and CDR2 sequences are MDHEN and SYDVKM. The CDR3 is 14 residues long.

This chain uses TRBV7-3 with TRBJ2-5; tentatively, D is TRBD1 (6 bases). The V and J ends lost 3 bases and 4 bases respectively, with 9 bases between them. This CDR3 region has 13 residues. Germline V CDR1 and CDR2: SGHTA, FQGTGA. The chain's CDR3 is CASSFQGRETQYF. CDR3 coding DNA: TGTGCCAGCAGCTTTCAGGGGCGAGAGACCCAGTACTTC.

This chain joins TRBV3-1 (or the pseudogene TRBV3-2) and TRBJ2-7; tentatively, D is TRBD1 (5 bases). With 4 bases removed from V and 11 bases from J, the gap between germline ends came to 18 bases. The CDR3 runs 13 residues. Germline V CDR1 and CDR2: LGHDT, YNNKEL (reference sequence). The CDR3 spells CASSLQGEGAKYF. CDR3 sequence (DNA): TGTGCCAGCAGCCTTCAAGGGGAAGGGGCTAAGTACTTC.

The chain's CDR3 is CASSLAEGGNEKLFF. DNA of the CDR3: TGCGCCAGCAGCTTGGCCGAGGGAGGTAATGAAAAACTGTTTTTT. V gene TRBV5-1 combines with J gene TRBJ1-4; no clear D. From germline, CDR1 is SGHRS and CDR2 YFSETQ. CDR3 length: 15 residues. The V and J ends lost 0 bases and 4 bases respectively, with 10 bases between them.

CDR3 residues: CASSLGGYGYTF. The CDR3 region has the DNA TGTGCCAGTAGTCTGGGGGGCTATGGCTACACCTTC. The V gene is TRBV19, the J gene TRBJ1-2, with D maybe TRBD1 (5 bases). V was shortened by 5 bases and J by 4 bases, with 8 bases between the two germline ends. Germline CDR1 and CDR2: LNHDA and SQIVND (reference sequence). This CDR3 has 12 amino acids.

The chain recombines TRBV18 with TRBJ1-4; D is possibly TRBD1 (6 bases). CDR3 length: 14 amino acids. The germline V gene encodes CDR1 KGHSH and CDR2 LQKENI. The V end lost 3 bases, the J end lost 6 bases, and 11 bases lay between the germline ends. The CDR3 nucleotides read TGTGCCAGCTCACCCCCACAGGGCGATGAAAAACTGTTTTTT. Amino acids: CASSPPQGDEKLFF.

The genes are TRBV7-3 and TRBJ2-1; the D gene is possibly TRBD2 (5 bases). The germline V gene encodes CDR1 SGHTA and CDR2 FQGTGA. The CDR3 covers 14 residues. Trimming cost V 4 bases and J 4 bases, with 11 bases left between them. CDR3 residues: CASSYGSLYNEQFF. The CDR3 nucleotides are TGTGCCAGCAGCTATGGGAGCCTGTACAATGAGCAGTTCTTC.

The V and J genes are TRBV15 and TRBJ1-1; the D is unclear. Trimming pared 3 bases from V and 1 base from J, leaving 9 bases between. Germline values: CDR1 LNHNV, CDR2 YYDKDF (reference sequence). The CDR3 is 14 residues long. The CDR3 sequence: CATSRRAENTEAFF. The CDR3 DNA reads TGTGCCACCAGCAGGAGGGCAGAGAACACTGAAGCTTTCTTT.